This T cell receptor (beta chain) was found in a study of OX40 agonist ivuxolimab in advanced cancers. The study's findings and limits: The study found that CD8+ T cells averaged more expanded clones than CD4+. Partial responders at 0.1-3.0 mg/kg had among the lowest clonal expansion.

Some clones are missing from TCRdb's copy, which holds only in-frame ones; the method was immunoSEQ multiplex PCR. Altogether some 65,000 clones are present, around 84% being singletons, with the ten largest covering less than 5%. Comments on this clone: Its antigen is not identified.

This CDR3 has 18 amino acids. J gave up 0 bases and V 2 bases, and 7 bases lay outside the gene matches. Per germline, CDR1 GTSNPN and CDR2 SVGIG (reference sequence). The sequences come from CD4+ or CD8+ T cells sorted from blood, collected in a trial of the OX40 agonist ivuxolimab. The clonotype originates from an adult with an advanced solid tumor such as melanoma, head and neck, liver or kidney cancer. The chain has TRBV30 and TRBJ1-6; 10 nucleotides line up with TRBD1. The CDR3 region is CAWSRTGGVSSYNSPLHF. CDR3 coding DNA: TGTGCCTGGAGTCGGACAGGGGGTGTCAGCTCCTATAATTCACCCCTCCACTTT.